This T cell receptor beta chain was observed in a study of vaccination and CD4 T cells after COVID-19. Study-level background: Convalescents were six males and four females, two of them Hispanic. Investigators stimulated cells with overlapping spike peptides drawn from SARS-CoV-2, HCoV-NL63, HCoV-OC43 and HCoV-229E. Study conclusions and caveats: A comparatively limited set of convalescent patients was examined, with no early post-infection timepoints.

The Oncomine TCR Beta short-read assay was what sequenced the DNA obtained from cultured CD4+ T cells. One entry per CDR3 protein results from TCRdb running MiXCR on the PCR reads. The sample has several thousand distinct CDR3 sequences, 66% seen once. Treatment described: roughly nine-day PBMC culture with coronavirus spike peptide pools or control peptides (ViraFEST assay). Concerning this clonotype: Its target is not known.

Trimming removed 6 bases at V and 2 bases at J, with 13 bases between. Germline V gene data show CDR1 as MGHRA and CDR2 as YSYEKL. The CDR3 has 14 amino acids. Sequencing used CD4+ T cells from blood, cultured in vitro. J is TRBJ1-2 and V is TRBV4-1; D remains unclear. This clonotype was obtained from a human donor who had recovered from COVID-19. The CDR3 nucleotides read TGCGCCAGCAGACGGACGGGTGGGAACTATGGCTACACCTTC. Translation: CASRRTGGNYGYTF.